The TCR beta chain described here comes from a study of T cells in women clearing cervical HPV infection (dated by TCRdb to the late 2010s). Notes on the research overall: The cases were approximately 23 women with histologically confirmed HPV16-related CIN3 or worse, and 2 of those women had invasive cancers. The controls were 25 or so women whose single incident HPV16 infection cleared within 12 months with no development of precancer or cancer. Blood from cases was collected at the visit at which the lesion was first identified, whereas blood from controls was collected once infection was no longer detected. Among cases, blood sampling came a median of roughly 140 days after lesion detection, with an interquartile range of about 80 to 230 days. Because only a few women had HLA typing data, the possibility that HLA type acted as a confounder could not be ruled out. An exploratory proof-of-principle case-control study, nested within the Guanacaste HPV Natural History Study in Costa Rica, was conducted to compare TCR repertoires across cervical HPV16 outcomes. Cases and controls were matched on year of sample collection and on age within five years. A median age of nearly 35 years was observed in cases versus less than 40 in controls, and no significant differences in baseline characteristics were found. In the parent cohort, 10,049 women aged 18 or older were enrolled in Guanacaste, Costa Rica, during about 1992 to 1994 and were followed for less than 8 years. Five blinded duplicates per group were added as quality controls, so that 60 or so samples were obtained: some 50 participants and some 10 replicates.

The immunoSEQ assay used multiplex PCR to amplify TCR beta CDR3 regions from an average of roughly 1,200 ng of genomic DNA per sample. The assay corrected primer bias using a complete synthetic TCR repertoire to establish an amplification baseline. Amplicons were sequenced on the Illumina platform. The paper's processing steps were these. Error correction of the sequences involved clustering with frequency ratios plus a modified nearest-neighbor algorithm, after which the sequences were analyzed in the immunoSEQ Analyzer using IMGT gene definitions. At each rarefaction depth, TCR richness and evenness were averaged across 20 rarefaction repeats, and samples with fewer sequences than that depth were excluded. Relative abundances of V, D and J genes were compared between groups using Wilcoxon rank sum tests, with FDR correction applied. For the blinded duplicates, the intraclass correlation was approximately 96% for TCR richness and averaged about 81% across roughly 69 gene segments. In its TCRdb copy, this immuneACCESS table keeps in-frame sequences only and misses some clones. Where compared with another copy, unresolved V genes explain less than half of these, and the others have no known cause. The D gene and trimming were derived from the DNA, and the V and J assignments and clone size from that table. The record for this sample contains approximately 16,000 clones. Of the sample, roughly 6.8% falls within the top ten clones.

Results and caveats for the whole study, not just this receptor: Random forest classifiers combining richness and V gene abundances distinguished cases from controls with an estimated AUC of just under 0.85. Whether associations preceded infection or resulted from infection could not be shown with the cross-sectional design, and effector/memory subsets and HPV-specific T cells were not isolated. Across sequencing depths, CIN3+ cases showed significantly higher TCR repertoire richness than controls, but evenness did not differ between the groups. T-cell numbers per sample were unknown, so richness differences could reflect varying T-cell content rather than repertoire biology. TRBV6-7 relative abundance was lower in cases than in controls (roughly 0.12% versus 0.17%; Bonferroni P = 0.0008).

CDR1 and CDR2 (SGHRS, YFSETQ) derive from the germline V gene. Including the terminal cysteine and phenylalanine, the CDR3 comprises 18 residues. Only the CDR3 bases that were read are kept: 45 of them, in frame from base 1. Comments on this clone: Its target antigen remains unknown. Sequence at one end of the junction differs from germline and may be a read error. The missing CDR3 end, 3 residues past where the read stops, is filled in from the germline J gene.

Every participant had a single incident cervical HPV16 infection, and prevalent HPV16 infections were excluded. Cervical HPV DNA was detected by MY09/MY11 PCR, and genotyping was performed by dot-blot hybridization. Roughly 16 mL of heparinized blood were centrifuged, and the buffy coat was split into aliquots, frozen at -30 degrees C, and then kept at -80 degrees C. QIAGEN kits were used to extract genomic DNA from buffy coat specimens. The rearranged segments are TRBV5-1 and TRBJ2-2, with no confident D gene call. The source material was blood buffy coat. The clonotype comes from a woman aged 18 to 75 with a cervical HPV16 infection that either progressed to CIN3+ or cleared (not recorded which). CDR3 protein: CASNLAIMSGLNTGELFF. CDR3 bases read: TGCGCCAGCAACTTGGCAATAATGTCTGGCCTGAACACCGGGGAG.